This T cell receptor (beta chain) was profiled in a study of T cell changes during pregnancy in multiple sclerosis. Sequencing was performed with immunoSEQ multiplex PCR; in TCRdb, only in-frame clones are kept and a portion is missing. The repertoire consists of approximately 65,000 clones, with 91% occurring once and the leading ten covering 0.76%. V shed 4 bases and J 4 bases; nucleotides not matched to a gene: 10. Per germline, CDR1 KGHSH and CDR2 LQKENI. The CDR3 extends over 18 amino acids. This clone appeared once. The receptor's source is a female donor with multiple sclerosis, enrolled in a pregnancy study. The chain employs TRBV18 and TRBJ1-6; 10 nucleotides line up with TRBD1. Source: CD4+ T cells from peripheral blood mononuclear cells, taken in the first trimester of pregnancy. In DNA, the CDR3 is TGTGCCAGCTCACATTTTGGGACAGGGGAAGGGTATAATTCACCCCTCCACTTT. Translated, it gives CASSHFGTGEGYNSPLHF.